The rows below give T cell receptor beta chains drawn from one sample of a study of T cell responses to AZD1222 COVID-19 vaccine. The assay was immunoSEQ multiplex PCR, and TCRdb's table has in-frame clones only and misses some. This sample has fewer than 80,000 clones, with 88% found just once. Here the sequenced sample was peripheral blood, taken 28 days after the second dose of the MenACWY control vaccine. These TCRs come from an adult who received the MenACWY meningococcal vaccine as a control. Each CDR3 is given with its conserved first and last residue. Fields, in order: V gene, CDR3 protein.

V: TRBV30
CDR3: CAWSGGASGNTIYF

V: TRBV5-1
CDR3: CASSLGPNAEAFF

V: TRBV11-3
CDR3: CASSPGGGGGLDADTQYF

V: TRBV18
CDR3: CASSQGGGNSGNTIYF

V: TRBV4-3
CDR3: CASRRTGMNTEAFF

V: TRBV7-9
CDR3: CASSLATVVDNYGYTF

V: TRBV30
CDR3: CAWSSGGSYNEQFF

V: TRBV15
CDR3: CATSRDDDPGSGEKLFF

V: TRBV7-9
CDR3: CASSLGGLRYGYTF

V: TRBV21-1
CDR3: CASSKGSRGLPNYGYTF

V: TRBV10-3
CDR3: CAISEGGSGGYNEQFF

V: TRBV5-1
CDR3: CASNPLAGDTGELFF

V: TRBV3-1/TRBV3-2
CDR3: CASSRQGGTRAGEQFF

V: TRBV7-2
CDR3: CASSSPGTGRFMAFF

V: TRBV15
CDR3: CATSLSGNTEAFF

V: TRBV2
CDR3: CASRRQSSYNEQFF

V: TRBV4-2
CDR3: CASSPGGGGTQPQHF

V: TRBV15
CDR3: CATSRRSTGQETQYF

V: TRBV9
CDR3: CASSVVGGELFF

V: TRBV6-2/TRBV6-3
CDR3: CASSYVGEADTQYF

V: TRBV7-9
CDR3: CASSLAQGRFEKLFF

V: TRBV7-2
CDR3: CASSLVVGVETQYF

V: TRBV7-9
CDR3: CASSFGPYTDTQYF

V: TRBV5-5
CDR3: CASSLQTGSGYEQYF

V: TRBV3-1/TRBV3-2
CDR3: CASSQSSGQRAEAFF

V: TRBV19
CDR3: CASSPGSGLAGGTPYNEQFF

V: TRBV7-3
CDR3: CASSLKLADYNEQFF

V: TRBV5-1
CDR3: CASSMDRETSPLHF

V: TRBV28
CDR3: CASSFNGLNQPQHF

V: TRBV10-3
CDR3: CAISETSGGTGELFF

V: TRBV15
CDR3: CATSIQGAEKLFF

V: TRBV5-8
CDR3: CASSPAGNIQYF

V: TRBV5-1
CDR3: CASSAQGGETQYF

V: TRBV2
CDR3: CASSQYMNTEAFF

V: TRBV6-1
CDR3: CASSEVFPGSFQPQHF

V: TRBV4-1
CDR3: CASSQDNAGTWPQHF

V: TRBV3-1/TRBV3-2
CDR3: CASSQRGFRYRGLNTEAFF

V: TRBV18
CDR3: CASSPINSRGQPQHF

V: TRBV30
CDR3: CAWAPSGRNTEAFF

V: TRBV5-1
CDR3: CASSWGVGSSYEQYF

V: TRBV4-2
CDR3: CASIPGAHMNTEAFF

V: TRBV6-5
CDR3: CASTPGTSTAKLFF

V: TRBV19
CDR3: CASSPDRDRGSPLHF

V: TRBV7-2
CDR3: CASSFRDRGHGYTF

V: TRBV10-3
CDR3: CAISESVGAGYGYTF

V: TRBV10-3
CDR3: CAISEKGPEYF

V: TRBV11-2
CDR3: CASSPLWGEAFF

V: TRBV23-1
CDR3: CASGQKILPQFEDGYTF

V: TRBV28
CDR3: CASSGLVTEAFF

V: TRBV4-3
CDR3: CASSQGGQGGVNEKLFF

V: TRBV4-1
CDR3: CASSQEPYSGNTIYF

V: TRBV6-5
CDR3: CASCRGPSNEKLFF

V: TRBV28
CDR3: CASSASSYEQYF

V: TRBV19
CDR3: CASSIQPSTDTQYF

V: TRBV4-2
CDR3: CASSLGTGNSPLHF

V: TRBV4-3
CDR3: CASSQDLGNTIYF

V: TRBV4-1
CDR3: CASSPGTARDEKLFF

V: TRBV3-1/TRBV3-2
CDR3: CASSPRGLAGDYEQYF